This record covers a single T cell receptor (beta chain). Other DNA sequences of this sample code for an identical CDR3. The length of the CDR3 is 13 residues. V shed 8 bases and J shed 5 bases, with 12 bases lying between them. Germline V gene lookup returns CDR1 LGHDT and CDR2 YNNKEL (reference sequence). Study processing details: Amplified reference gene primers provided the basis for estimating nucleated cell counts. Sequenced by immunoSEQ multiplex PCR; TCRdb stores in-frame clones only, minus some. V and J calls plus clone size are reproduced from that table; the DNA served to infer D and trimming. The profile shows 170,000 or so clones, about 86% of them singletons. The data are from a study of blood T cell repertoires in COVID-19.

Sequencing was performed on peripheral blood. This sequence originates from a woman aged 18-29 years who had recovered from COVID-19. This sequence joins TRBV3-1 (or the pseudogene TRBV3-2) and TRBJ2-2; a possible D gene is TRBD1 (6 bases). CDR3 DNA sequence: TGTGCCAGCCGGGCCAGGGGTACCGGGGAGCTGTTTTTT. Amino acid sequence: CASRARGTGELFF.